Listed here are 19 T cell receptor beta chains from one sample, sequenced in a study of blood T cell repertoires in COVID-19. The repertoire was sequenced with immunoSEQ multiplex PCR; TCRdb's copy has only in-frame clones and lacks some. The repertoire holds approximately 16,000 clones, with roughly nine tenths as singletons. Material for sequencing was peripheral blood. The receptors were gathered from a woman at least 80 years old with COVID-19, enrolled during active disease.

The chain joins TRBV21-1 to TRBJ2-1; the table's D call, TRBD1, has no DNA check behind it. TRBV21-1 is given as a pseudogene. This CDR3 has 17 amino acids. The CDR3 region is CASSQWTVQGFGNEQFF. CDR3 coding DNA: TGTGCCAGCAGCCAGTGGACAGTCCAGGGATTTGGCAATGAGCAGTTCTTC.

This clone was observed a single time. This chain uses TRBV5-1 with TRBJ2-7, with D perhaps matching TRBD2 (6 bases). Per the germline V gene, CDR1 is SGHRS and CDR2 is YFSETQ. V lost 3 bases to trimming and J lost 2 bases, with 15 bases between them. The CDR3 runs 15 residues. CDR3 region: CASSSGGVSPYEQYF. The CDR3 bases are TGCGCCAGCAGCTCCGGCGGGGTGAGCCCCTACGAGCAGTACTTC.

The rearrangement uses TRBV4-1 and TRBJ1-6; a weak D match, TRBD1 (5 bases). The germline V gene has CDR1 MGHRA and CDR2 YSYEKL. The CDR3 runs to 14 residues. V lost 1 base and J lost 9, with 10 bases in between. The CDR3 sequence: CASSQARVSSPLHF. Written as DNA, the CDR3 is TGCGCCAGCAGCCAAGCCAGGGTGAGTTCACCCCTCCACTTT.

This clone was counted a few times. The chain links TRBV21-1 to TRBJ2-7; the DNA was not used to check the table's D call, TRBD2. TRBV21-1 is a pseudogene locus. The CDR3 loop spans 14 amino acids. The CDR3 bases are TGTGCCAGCAGAAAAATTGGACTAGTCCACGAGCAGTACTTC. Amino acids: CASRKIGLVHEQYF.

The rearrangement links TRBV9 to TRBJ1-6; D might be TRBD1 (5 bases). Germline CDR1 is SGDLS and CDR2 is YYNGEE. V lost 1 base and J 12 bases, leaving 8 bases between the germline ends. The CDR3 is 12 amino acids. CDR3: CASSVSGGPLHF. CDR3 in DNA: TGTGCCAGCAGCGTATCCGGGGGACCCCTCCACTTT. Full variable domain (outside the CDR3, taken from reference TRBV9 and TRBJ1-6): DSGVTQTPKHLITATGQRVTLRCSPRSGDLSVYWYQQSLDQGLQFLIQYYNGEERAKGNILERFSAQQFPDLHSELNLSSLELGDSALYFCASSVSGGPLHFGNGTRLTVT.

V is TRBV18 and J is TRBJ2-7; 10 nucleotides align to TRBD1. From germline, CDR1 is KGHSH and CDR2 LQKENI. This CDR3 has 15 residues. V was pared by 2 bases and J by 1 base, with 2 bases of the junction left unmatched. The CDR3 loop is CASSPGDRGSYEQYF. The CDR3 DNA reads TGTGCCAGCTCACCAGGGGACAGGGGTTCCTACGAGCAGTACTTC.

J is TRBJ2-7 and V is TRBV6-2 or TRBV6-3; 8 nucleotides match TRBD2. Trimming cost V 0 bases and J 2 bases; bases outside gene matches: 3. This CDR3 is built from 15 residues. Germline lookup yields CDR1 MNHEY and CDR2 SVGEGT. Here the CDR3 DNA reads TGTGCCAGCAGTTACTCGCTTAGCGGGACCTACGAGCAGTACTTC. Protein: CASSYSLSGTYEQYF.

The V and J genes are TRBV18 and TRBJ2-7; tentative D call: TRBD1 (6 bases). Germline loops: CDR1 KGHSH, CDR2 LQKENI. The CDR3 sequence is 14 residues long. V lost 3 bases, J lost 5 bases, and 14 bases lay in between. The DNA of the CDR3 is TGTGCCAGCTCACCCCCCCAGGGGTTCAACGAGCAGTACTTC. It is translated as CASSPPQGFNEQYF.

The CDR3 DNA is TGTGCCAGCAGCCCCCGCACTCAGGGGACCACTGAAGCTTTCTTT. Its translation: CASSPRTQGTTEAFF. The chain recombines TRBV9 with TRBJ1-1; a possible D gene is TRBD1 (6 bases). V lost 4 bases and J 4 bases, leaving 17 bases between the germline ends. This CDR3 region has 15 residues. Germline values: CDR1 SGDLS, CDR2 YYNGEE.

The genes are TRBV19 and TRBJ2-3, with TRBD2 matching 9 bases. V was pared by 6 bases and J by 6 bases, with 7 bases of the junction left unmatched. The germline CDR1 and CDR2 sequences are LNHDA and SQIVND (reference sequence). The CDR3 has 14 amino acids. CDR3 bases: TGTGCCAGTAGACGCGGGGGGGCGGACGATACGCAGTATTTT. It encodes CASRRGGADDTQYF.

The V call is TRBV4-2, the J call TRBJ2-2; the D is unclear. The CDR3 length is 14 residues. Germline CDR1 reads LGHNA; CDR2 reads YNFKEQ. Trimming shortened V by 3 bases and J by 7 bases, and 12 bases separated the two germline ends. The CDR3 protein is CASSQLTVDGELFF. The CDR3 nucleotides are TGTGCCAGCAGCCAGCTCACAGTCGACGGGGAGCTGTTTTTT.

The CDR3 nucleotides read TGTGCCAGCAGCCGGGCGGGCTGGGGGCCAGATACGCAGTATTTT. This translates into CASSRAGWGPDTQYF. The gene calls are TRBV7-2 and TRBJ2-3; possible D gene TRBD1, 6 bases. The CDR3 consists of 15 residues. CDR1 is SGHTA, CDR2 FQGNSA, per germline. V dropped 5 bases and J dropped 4 bases, with 16 bases sitting between them.

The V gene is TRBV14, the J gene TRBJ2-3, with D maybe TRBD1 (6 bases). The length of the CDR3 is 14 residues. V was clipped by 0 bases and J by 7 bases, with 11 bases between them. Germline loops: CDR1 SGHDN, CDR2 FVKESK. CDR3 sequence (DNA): TGTGCCAGCAGCCAAGATTACAGGGACAATACGCAGTATTTT. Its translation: CASSQDYRDNTQYF.

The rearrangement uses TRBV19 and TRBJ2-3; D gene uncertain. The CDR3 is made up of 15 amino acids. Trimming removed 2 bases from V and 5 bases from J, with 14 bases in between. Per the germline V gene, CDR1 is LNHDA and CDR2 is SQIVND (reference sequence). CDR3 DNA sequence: TGTGCCAGTAGTATAATGGGCGCAGGTGGAGATACGCAGTATTTT. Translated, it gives CASSIMGAGGDTQYF. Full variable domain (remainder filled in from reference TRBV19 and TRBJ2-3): DGGITQSPKYLFRKEGQNVTLSCEQNLNHDAMYWYRQDPGQGLRLIYYSQIVNDFQKGDIAEGYSVSREKKESFPLTVTSAQKNPTAFYLCASSIMGAGGDTQYFGPGTRLTVL.

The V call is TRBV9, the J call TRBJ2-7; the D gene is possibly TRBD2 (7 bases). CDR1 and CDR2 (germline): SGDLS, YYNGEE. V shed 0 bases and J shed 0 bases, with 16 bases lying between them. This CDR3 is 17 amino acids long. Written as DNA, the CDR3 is TGTGCCAGCAGCGTAGAGGGGGGGAACCGTAGCTCCTACGAGCAGTACTTC. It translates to CASSVEGGNRSSYEQYF.

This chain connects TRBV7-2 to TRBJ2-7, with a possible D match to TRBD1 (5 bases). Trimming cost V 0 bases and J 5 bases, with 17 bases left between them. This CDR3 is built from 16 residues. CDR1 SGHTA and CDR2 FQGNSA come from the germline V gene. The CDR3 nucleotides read TGTGCCAGCAGCTTAGCGGGCAGGGTAGGTTCTCACGAGCAGTACTTC. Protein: CASSLAGRVGSHEQYF.

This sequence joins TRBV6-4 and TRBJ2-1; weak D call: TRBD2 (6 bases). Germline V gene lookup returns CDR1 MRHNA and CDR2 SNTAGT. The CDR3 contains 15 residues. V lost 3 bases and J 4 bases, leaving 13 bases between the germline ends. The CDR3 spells CASSEGGGPYNEQFF. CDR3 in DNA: TGTGCCAGCAGTGAGGGAGGCGGGCCGTACAATGAGCAGTTCTTC.

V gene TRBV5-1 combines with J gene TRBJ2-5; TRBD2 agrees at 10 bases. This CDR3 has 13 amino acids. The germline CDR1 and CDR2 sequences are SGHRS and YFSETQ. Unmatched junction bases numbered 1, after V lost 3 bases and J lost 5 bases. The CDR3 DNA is TGCGCCAGCAGCTGGGGACTAGCGGAGACCCAGTACTTC. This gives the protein CASSWGLAETQYF.

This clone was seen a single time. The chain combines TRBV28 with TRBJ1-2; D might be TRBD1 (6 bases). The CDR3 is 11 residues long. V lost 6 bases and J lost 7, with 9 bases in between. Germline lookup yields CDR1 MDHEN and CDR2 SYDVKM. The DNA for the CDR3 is TGTGCCAGCAGCGAGACAGGTGGCTACACCTTC. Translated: CASSETGGYTF.